This TCR beta chain was sequenced in a study of shared clonotypes between healthy human individuals. General observations from the study: Naive subsets, compared against memory subsets, generally had larger estimated richness values.

Clones were read by immunoSEQ multiplex PCR, and TCRdb kept only the in-frame ones, dropping some. The table includes around 1 million clones, less than 85% detected once. This clone was recorded once. The target antigen is unknown. V lost 4 bases, J lost 2 bases, and 10 bases lay in between. Germline CDR1 reads LNHDA; CDR2 reads SQIVND (reference sequence). The CDR3 covers 14 residues. The chain links TRBV19 to TRBJ2-3, with a weak D call TRBD2 (5 bases). Sample: memory CD4+ T cells sorted from blood. Subset defined: CD45RA-negative fraction. This TCR was recovered from a man younger than 35 in good health. CDR3 residues: CASSNGMSTDTQYF. CDR3 in DNA: TGTGCCAGTAGTAACGGGATGTCCACAGATACGCAGTATTTT. The full variable domain, completed using reference TRBV19 and TRBJ2-3, is DGGITQSPKYLFRKEGQNVTLSCEQNLNHDAMYWYRQDPGQGLRLIYYSQIVNDFQKGDIAEGYSVSREKKESFPLTVTSAQKNPTAFYLCASSNGMSTDTQYFGPGTRLTVL.